This TCR beta chain was sequenced in a study of response to subunit inactivated influenza vaccine. MiXCR was run by TCRdb on the RT-PCR reads, yielding one entry per CDR3 protein. The data hold 800,000 or so distinct CDR3 sequences, with 20% to 25% observed a single time. Concerning this clonotype itself: Its antigen remains unidentified.

Study-level points and caveats: Authors suggested each seasonal influenza vaccination recruits few new T cells.

The input for sequencing was PBMCs from blood, taken approximately 5 days after vaccination. The clonotype originates from a man aged 50-59 years who received an inactivated influenza vaccine.

The CDR3 region has the DNA TGCAGTGCTACAGGACTAGCGGGGACCAAAAAGACCCAGTACTTC. Translation gives CSATGLAGTKKTQYF. This rearrangement joins TRBV20-1 to TRBJ2-5; 12 bases align to TRBD2. Trimming removed 4 bases from V and 6 bases from J; junction bases left unmatched: 9. Germline V CDR1 and CDR2: DFQATT, SNEGSKA (reference sequence). The CDR3 is 15 amino acids.